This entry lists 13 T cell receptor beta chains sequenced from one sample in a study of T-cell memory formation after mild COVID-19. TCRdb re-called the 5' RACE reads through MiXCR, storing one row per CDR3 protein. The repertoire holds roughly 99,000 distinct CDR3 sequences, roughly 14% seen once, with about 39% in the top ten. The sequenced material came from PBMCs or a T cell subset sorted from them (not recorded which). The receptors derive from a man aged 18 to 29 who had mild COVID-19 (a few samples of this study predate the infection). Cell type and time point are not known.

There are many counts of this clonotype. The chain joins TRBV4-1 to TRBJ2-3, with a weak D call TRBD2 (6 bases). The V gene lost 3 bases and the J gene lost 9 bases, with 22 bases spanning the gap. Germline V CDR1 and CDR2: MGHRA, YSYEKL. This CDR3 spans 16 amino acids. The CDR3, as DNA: TGCGCCAGCAGCCACCTCGGGGGTAGCCCAGCAGGAACGCAGTATTTT. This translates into CASSHLGGSPAGTQYF.

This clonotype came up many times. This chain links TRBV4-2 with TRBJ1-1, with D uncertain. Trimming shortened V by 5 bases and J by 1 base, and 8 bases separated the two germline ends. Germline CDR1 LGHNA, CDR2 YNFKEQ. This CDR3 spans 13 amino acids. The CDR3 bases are TGTGCCAGCAGCGTCCGGGAGAACACTGAAGCTTTCTTT. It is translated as CASSVRENTEAFF.

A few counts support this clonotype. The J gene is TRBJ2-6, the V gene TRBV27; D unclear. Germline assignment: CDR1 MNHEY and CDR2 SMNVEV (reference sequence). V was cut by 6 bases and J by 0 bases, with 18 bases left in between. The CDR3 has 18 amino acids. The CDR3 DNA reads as TGTGCCAGCAGCCACCAGGCAGGCTTGATCTCTGGGGCCAACGTCCTGACTTTC. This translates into CASSHQAGLISGANVLTF.

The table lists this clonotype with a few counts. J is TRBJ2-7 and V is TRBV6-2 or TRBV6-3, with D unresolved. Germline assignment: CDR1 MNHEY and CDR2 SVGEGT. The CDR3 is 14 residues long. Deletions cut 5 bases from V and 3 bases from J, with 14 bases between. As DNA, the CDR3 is TGTGCCAGCAGTCACGGGTACAGATTCTACGAGCAGTACGTC. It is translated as CASSHGYRFYEQYV.

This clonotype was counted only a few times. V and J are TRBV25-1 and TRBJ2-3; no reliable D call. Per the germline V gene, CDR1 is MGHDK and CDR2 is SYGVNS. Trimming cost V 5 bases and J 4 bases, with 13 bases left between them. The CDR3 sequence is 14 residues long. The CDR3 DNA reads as TGTGCCAGCAGTAACTGGGAAGTGGCAGATACGCAGTATTTT. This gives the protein CASSNWEVADTQYF.

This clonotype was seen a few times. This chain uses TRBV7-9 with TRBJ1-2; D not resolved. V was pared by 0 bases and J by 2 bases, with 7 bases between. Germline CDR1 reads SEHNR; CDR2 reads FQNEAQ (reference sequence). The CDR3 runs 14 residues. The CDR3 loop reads CASSLAAANYGYTF. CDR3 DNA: TGTGCCAGCAGCTTAGCTGCAGCAAACTATGGCTACACCTTC.

The CDR3 bases are TGTGCCAGCAGCCAAGGGACAGCTAACTATGGCTACACCTTC. It translates to CASSQGTANYGYTF. The chain has TRBV4-2 and TRBJ1-2; weak D call: TRBD1 (6 bases). This CDR3 spans 14 amino acids. Germline CDR1 LGHNA, CDR2 YNFKEQ. V was shortened by 1 base and J by 0 bases, with 6 bases between the two germline ends.

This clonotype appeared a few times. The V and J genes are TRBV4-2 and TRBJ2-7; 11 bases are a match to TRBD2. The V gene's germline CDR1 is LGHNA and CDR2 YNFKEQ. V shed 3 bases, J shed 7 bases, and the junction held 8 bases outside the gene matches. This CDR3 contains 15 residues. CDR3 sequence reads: CASSQTSGVTKEQYF. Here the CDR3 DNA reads TGTGCCAGCAGCCAGACTAGCGGGGTAACGAAAGAGCAGTACTTC.

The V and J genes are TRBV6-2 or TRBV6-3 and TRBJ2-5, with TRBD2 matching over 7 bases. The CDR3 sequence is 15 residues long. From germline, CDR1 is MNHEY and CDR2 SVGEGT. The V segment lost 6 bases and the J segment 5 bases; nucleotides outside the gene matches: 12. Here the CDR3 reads CASRKLAPADETQYF. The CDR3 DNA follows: TGTGCCAGCAGAAAACTAGCGCCTGCTGACGAGACCCAGTACTTC.

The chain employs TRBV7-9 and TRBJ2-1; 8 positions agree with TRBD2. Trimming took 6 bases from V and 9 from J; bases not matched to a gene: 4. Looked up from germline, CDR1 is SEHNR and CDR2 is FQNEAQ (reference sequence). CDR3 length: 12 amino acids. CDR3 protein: CASSLTSGEQFF. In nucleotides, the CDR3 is TGTGCCAGCAGTCTTACTAGCGGTGAGCAGTTCTTC.

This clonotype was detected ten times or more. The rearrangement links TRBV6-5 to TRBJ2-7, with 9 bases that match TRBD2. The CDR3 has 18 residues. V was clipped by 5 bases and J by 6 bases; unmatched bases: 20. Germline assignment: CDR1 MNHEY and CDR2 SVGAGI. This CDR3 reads CASSQRLLPGGLAFEQYF. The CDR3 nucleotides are TGTGCCAGCAGTCAGCGACTGTTACCCGGGGGACTAGCTTTCGAGCAGTACTTC.

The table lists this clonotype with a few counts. CDR3 residues: CASSQLAGTRGDTQYF. The CDR3 nucleotides are TGTGCCAGCAGTCAACTAGCGGGGACTAGGGGAGATACGCAGTATTTT. The rearrangement links TRBV28 to TRBJ2-3, with 10 bases fitting TRBD2. The CDR3 has 16 residues. V gave up 5 bases and J gave up 5 bases; unmatched junction bases: 10. Looked up from germline, CDR1 is MDHEN and CDR2 is SYDVKM.

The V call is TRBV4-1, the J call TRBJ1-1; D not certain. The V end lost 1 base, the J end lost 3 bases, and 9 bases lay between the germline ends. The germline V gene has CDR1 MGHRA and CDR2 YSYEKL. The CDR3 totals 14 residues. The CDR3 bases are TGCGCCAGCAGCCAAGTATCCCTGGACACTGAAGCTTTCTTT. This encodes CASSQVSLDTEAFF.